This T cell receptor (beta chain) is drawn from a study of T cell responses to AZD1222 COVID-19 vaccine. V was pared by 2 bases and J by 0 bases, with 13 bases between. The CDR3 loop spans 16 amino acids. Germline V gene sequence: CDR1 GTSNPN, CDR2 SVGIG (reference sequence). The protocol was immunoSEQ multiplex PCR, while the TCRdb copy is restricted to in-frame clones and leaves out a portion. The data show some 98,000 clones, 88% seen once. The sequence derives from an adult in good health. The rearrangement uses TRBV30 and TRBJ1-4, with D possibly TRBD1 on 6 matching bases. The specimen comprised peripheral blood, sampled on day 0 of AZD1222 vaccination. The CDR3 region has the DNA TGTGCCTGGAGTCCCGGACAGCCGACAACTAATGAAAAACTGTTTTTT. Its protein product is CAWSPGQPTTNEKLFF.